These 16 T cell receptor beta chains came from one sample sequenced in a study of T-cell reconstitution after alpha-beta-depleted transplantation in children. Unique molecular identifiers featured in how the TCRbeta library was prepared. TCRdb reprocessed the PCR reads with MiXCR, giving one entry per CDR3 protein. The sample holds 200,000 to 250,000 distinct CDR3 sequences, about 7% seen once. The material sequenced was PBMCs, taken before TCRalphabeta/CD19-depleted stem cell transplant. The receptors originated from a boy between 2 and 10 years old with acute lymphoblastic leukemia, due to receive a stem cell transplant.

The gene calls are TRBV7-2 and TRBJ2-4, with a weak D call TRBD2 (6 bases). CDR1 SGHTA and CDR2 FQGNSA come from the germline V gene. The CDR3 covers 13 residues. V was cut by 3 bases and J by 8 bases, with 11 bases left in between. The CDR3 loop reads CASSFSGEDIQYF. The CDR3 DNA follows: TGTGCCAGCAGCTTTTCCGGGGAGGACATTCAGTACTTC.

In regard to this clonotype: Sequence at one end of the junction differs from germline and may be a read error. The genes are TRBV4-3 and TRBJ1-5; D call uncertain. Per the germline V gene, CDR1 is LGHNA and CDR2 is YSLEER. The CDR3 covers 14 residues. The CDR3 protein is CASIQDSATQPQHF. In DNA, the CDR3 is TGCGCCAGCATCCAAGACTCTGCTACTCAGCCCCAGCATTTT.

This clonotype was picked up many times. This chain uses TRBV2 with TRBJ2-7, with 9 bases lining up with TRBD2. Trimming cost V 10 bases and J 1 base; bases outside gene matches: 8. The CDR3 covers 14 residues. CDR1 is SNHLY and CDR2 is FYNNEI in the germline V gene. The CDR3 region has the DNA TGTGCCACCAAGGGGCGGGGGGGATCCTACGAGCAGTACTTC. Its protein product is CATKGRGGSYEQYF.

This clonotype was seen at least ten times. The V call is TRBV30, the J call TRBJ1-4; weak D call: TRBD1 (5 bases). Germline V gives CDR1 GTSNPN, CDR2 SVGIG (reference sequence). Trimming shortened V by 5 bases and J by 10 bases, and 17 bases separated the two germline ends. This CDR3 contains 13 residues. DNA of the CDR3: TGTGCCTGGGCCCCTGAGGGGCGCGGAAAACTGTTTTTT. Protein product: CAWAPEGRGKLFF.

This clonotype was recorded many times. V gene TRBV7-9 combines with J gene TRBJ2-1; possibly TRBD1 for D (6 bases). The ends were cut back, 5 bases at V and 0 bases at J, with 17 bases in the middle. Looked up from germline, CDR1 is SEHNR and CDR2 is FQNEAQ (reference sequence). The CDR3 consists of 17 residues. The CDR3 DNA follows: TGTGCCAGCAGCCTCAGGGGTGGGGTGAGCTCCTACAATGAGCAGTTCTTC. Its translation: CASSLRGGVSSYNEQFF.

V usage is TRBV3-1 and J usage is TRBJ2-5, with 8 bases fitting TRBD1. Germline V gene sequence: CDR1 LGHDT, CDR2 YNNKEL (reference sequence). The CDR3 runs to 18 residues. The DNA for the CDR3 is TGTACCTTCTGTTTAAGGGCAGGGGGCGCCTGGAATCAAGAGACCCAGTACTTC. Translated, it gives CTFCLRAGGAWNQETQYF.

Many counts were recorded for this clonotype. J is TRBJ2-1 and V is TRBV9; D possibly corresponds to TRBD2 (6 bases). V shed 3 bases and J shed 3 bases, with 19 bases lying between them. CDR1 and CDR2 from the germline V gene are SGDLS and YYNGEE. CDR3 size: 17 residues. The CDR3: CASSAARGDIHYNEQFF. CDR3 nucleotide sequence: TGTGCCAGCAGCGCAGCGCGCGGGGATATCCACTACAATGAGCAGTTCTTC.

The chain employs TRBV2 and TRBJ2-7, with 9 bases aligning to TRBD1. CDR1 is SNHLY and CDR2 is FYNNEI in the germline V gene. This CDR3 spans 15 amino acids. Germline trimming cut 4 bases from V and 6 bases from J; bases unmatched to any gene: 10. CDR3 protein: CASSAEGQGKSEQYF. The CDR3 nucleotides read TGTGCCAGCAGTGCTGAAGGACAGGGGAAATCCGAGCAGTACTTC.

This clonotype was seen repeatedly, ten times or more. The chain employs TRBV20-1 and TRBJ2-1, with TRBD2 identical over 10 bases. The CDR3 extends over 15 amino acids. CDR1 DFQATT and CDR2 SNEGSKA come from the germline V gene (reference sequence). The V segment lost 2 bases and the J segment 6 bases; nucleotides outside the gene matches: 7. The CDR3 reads CSARLLAGESNEQFF. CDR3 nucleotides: TGCAGTGCTAGACTTCTAGCGGGAGAAAGCAATGAGCAGTTCTTC.

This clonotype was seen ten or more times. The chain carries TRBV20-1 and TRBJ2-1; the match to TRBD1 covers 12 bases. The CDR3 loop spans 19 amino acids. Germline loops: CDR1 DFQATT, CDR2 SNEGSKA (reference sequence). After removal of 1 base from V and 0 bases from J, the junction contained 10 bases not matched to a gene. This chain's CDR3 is CSARGLGTGGLNSYNEQFF. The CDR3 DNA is TGCAGTGCTAGAGGATTGGGGACAGGGGGCTTGAACTCCTACAATGAGCAGTTCTTC.

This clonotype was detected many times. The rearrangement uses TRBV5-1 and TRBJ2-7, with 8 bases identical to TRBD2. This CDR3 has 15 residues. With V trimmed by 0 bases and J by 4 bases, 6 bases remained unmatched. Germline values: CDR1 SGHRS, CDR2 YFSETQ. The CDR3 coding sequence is TGCGCCAGCAGCTTGGCGGGACTAGGGCGTTACGAGCAGTACTTC. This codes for CASSLAGLGRYEQYF.

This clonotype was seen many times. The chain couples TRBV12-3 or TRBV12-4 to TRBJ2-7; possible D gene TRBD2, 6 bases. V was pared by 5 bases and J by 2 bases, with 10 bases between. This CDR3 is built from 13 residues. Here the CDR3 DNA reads TGTGCCAGCAGTAGGGACTTCACCTACGAGCAGTACTTC. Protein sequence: CASSRDFTYEQYF.

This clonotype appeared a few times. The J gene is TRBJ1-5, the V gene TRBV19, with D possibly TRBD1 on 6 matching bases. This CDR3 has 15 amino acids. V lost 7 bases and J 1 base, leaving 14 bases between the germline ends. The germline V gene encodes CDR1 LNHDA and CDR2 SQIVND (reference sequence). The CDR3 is CASTGYRASNQPQHF. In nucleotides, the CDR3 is TGTGCCAGTACGGGGTACAGGGCAAGCAATCAGCCCCAGCATTTT.

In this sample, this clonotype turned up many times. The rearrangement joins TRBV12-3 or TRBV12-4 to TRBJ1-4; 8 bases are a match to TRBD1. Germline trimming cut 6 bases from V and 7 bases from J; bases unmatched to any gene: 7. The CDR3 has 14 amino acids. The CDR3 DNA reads TGTGCCAGCAGGCGTAGACAGGGGAGTGAAAAACTGTTTTTT. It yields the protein CASRRRQGSEKLFF.

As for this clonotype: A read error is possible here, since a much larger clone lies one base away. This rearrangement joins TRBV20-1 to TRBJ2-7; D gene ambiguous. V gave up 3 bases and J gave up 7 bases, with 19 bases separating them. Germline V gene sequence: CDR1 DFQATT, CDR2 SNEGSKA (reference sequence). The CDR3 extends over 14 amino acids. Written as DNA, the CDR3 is TGCAGTGCTAGTCAGACCTACAACGGCGAAGAGCAGTACTTC. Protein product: CSASQTYNGEEQYF.

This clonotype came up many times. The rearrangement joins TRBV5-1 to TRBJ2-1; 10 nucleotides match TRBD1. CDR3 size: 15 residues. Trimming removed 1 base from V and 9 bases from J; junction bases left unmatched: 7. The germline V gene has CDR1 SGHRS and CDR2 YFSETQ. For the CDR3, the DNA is TGCGCCAGCAGCTTGACGGGGGACAGGGGAGGTGAGCAGTTCTTC. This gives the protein CASSLTGDRGGEQFF.